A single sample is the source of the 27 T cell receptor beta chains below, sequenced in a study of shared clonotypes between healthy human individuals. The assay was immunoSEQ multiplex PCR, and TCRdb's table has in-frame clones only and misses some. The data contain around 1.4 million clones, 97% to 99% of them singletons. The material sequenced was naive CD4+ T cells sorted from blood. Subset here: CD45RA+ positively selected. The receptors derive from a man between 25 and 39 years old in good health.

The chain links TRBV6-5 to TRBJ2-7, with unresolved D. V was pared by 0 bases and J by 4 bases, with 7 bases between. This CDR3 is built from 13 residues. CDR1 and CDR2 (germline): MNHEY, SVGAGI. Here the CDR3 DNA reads TGTGCCAGCAGTTACTCAGGGTGGTACGAGCAGTACTTC. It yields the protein CASSYSGWYEQYF.

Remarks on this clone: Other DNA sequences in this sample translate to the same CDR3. In DNA form, the CDR3 reads TGCGCCAGCAGCTTCTCTAGCGCACAAGAGACCCAGTACTTC. It codes for CASSFSSAQETQYF. This rearrangement joins TRBV5-1 to TRBJ2-5; tentative D call: TRBD2 (6 bases). Trimming removed 2 bases at V and 2 bases at J, with 10 bases between. Germline values: CDR1 SGHRS, CDR2 YFSETQ. The CDR3 is 14 residues long.

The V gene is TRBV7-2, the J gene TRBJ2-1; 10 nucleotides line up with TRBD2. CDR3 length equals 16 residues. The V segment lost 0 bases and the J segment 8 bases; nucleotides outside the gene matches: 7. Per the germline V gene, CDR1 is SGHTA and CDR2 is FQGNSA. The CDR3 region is CASSLAGSGRRDEQFF. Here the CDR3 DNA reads TGTGCCAGCAGCTTAGCTGGTAGCGGGAGGAGGGATGAGCAGTTCTTC.

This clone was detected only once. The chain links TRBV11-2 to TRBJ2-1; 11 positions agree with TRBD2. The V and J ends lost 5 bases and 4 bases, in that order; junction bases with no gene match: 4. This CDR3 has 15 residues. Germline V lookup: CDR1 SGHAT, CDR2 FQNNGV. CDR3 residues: CASSTGLAVYNEQFF. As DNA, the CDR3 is TGTGCCAGCAGCACGGGACTAGCGGTTTACAATGAGCAGTTCTTC.

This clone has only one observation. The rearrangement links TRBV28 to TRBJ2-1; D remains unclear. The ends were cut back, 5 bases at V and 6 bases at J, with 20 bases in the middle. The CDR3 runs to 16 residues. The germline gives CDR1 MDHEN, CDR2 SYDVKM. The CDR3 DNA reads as TGTGCCAGCAGTCTCCCCGGGCCAGGTGTGACCAATGAGCAGTTCTTC. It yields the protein CASSLPGPGVTNEQFF.

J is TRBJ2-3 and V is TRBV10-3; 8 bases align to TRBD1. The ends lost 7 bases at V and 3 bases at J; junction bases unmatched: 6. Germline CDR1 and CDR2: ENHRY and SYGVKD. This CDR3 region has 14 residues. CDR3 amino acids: CAIKGRGPTDTQYF. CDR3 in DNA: TGTGCCATCAAGGGCAGGGGGCCTACAGATACGCAGTATTTT.

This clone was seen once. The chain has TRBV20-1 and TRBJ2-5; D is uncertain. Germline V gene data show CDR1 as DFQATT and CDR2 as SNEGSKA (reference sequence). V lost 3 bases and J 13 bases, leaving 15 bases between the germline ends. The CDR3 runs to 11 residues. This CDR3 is CSASPPKLAYF. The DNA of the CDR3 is TGCAGTGCTAGCCCACCCAAGTTGGCGTACTTC.

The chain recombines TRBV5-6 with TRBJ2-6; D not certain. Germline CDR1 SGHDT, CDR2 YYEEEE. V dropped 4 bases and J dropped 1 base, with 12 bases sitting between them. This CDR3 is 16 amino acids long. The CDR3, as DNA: TGTGCCAGCAGCCCCCTGTCTAAGTCTGGGGCCAACGTCCTGACTTTC. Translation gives CASSPLSKSGANVLTF. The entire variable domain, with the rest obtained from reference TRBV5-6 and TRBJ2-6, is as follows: DAGVTQSPTHLIKTRGQQVTLRCSPKSGHDTVSWYQQALGQGPQFIFQYYEEEERQRGNFPDRFSGHQFPNYSSELNVNALLLGDSALYLCASSPLSKSGANVLTFGAGSRLTVL.

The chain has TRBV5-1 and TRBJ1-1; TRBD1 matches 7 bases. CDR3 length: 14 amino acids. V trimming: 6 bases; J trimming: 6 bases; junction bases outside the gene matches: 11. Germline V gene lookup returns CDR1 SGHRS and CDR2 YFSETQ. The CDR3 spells CASTMTGSRSEAFF. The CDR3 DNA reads TGCGCCAGCACCATGACAGGGTCGAGGTCTGAAGCTTTCTTT.

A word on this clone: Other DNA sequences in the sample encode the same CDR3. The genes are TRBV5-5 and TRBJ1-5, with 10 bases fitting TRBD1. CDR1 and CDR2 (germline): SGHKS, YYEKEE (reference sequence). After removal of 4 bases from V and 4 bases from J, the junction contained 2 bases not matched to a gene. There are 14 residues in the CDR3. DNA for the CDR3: TGTGCCAGCAGCCTGGACAGGGGGAATCAGCCCCAGCATTTT. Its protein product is CASSLDRGNQPQHF.

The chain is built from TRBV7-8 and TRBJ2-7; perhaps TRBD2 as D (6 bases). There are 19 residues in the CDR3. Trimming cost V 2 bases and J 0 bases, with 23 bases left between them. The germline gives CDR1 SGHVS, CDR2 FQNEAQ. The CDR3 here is CASSLHLGAGLLSSYEQYF. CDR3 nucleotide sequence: TGTGCCAGCAGCTTACATCTCGGGGCGGGACTTCTCAGCTCCTACGAGCAGTACTTC.

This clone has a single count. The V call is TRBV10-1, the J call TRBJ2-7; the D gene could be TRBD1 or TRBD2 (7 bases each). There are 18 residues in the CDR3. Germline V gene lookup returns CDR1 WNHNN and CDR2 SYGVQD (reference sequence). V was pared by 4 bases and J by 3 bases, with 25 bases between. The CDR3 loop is CASSVNPGGRGRIYEQYF. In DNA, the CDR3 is TGCGCCAGCAGTGTAAACCCGGGAGGTAGGGGGCGAATCTACGAGCAGTACTTC.

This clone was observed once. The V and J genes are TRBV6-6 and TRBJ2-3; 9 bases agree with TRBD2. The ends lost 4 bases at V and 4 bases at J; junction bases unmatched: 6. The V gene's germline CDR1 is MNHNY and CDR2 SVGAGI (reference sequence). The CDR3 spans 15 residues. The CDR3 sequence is CASSSVAGVPDTQYF. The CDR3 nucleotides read TGTGCCAGCAGTTCCGTAGCGGGAGTGCCAGATACGCAGTATTTT.

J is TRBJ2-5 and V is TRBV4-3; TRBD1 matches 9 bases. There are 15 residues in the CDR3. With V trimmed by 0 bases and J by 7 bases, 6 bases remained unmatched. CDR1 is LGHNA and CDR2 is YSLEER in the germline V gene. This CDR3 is CASSQEQGARGTQYF. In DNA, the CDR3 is TGCGCCAGCAGCCAAGAACAGGGGGCAAGGGGGACCCAGTACTTC.

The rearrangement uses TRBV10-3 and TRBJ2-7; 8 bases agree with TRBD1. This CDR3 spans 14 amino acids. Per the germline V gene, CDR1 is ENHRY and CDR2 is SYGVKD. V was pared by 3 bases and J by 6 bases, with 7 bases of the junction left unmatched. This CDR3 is CAISDRGRFFEQYF. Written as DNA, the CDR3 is TGTGCCATCAGTGACAGGGGGCGTTTTTTCGAGCAGTACTTC.

The CDR3 sequence: CASSPDNSNQPQHF. The CDR3 DNA follows: TGTGCCAGCAGTCCTGATAATAGCAATCAGCCCCAGCATTTT. The rearrangement links TRBV28 to TRBJ1-5; D uncertain. V was shortened by 5 bases and J by 0 bases, with 8 bases between the two germline ends. Germline V gene data show CDR1 as MDHEN and CDR2 as SYDVKM. The CDR3 loop spans 14 amino acids.

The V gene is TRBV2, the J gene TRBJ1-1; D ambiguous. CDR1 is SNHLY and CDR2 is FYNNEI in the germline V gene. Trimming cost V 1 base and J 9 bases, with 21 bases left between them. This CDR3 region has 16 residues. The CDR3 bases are TGTGCCAGCAGTGAAGTGTCGGGGATCATTTTGGTGAAAGCTTTCTTT. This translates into CASSEVSGIILVKAFF.

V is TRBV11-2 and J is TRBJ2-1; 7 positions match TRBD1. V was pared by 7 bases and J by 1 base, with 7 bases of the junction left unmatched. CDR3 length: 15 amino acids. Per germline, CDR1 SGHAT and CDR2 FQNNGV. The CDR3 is CASTPDRASYNEQFF. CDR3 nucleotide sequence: TGTGCCAGCACCCCCGACAGGGCTTCCTACAATGAGCAGTTCTTC.

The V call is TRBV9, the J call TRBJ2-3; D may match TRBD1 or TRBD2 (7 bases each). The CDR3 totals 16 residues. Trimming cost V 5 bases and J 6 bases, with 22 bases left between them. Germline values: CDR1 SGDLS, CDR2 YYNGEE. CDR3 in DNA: TGTGCCAGCAGTGAGGGGGCGGGAGCCTTCGGGGATACGCAGTATTTT. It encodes CASSEGAGAFGDTQYF.

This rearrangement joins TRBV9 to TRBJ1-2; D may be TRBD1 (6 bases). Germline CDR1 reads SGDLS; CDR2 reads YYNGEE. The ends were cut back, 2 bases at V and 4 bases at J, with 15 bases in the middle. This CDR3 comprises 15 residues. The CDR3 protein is CASSVSVQQGYGYTF. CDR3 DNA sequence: TGTGCCAGCAGCGTCTCAGTACAACAGGGCTATGGCTACACCTTC.

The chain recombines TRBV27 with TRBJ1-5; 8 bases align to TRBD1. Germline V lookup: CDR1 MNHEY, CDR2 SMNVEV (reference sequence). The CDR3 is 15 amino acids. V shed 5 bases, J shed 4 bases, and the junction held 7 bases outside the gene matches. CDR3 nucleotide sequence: TGTGCCAGCAGTAATCTGGGACAGGTAAATCAGCCCCAGCATTTT. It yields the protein CASSNLGQVNQPQHF.

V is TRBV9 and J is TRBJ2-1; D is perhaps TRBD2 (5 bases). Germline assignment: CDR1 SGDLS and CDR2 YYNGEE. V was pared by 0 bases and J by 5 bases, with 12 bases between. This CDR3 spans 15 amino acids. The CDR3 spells CASSVVARKDNEQFF. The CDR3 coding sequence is TGTGCCAGCAGCGTAGTAGCGAGAAAGGACAATGAGCAGTTCTTC.

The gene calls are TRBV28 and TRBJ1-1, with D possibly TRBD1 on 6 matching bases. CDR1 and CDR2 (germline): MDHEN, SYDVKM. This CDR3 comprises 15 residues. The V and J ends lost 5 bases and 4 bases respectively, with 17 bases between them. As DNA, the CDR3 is TGTGCCAGCAGTCGGGAGGGGGTATCCGGCACTGAAGCTTTCTTT. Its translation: CASSREGVSGTEAFF.

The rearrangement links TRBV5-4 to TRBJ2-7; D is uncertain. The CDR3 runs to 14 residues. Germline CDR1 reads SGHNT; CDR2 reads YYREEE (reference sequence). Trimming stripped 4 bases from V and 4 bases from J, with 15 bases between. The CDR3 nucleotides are TGTGCCAGCAGCCATCGAGGATCCGGGTACGAGCAGTACTTC. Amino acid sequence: CASSHRGSGYEQYF.

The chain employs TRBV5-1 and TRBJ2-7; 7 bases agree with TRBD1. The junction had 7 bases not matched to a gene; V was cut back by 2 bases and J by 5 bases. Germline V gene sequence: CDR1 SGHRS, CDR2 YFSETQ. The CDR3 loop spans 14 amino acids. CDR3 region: CASSFQDRSNEQYF. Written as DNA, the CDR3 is TGCGCCAGCAGCTTTCAGGACAGGTCTAACGAGCAGTACTTC.

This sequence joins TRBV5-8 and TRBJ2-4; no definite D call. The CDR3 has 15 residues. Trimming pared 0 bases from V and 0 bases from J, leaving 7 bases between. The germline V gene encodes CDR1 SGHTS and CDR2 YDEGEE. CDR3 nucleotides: TGTGCCAGCAGCTTGGTGGCGGTAGCCAAAAACATTCAGTACTTC. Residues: CASSLVAVAKNIQYF.

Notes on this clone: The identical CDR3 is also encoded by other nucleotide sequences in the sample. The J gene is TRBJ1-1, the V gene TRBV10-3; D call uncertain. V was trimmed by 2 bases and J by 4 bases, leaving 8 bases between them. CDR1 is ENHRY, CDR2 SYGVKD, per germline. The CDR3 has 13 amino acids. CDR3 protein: CAISEAGATEAFF. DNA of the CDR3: TGTGCCATCAGTGAGGCAGGAGCCACTGAAGCTTTCTTT.